This TCR beta chain was documented in a study of CD8+ T cells in alopecia areata. V lost 1 base and J lost 0, with 3 bases in between. The V gene's germline CDR1 is PRHDT and CDR2 FYEKMQ (reference sequence). This CDR3 is 14 amino acids long. Extraction and reverse transcription of RNA yielded cDNA as the sequencing template. Some clones are missing from TCRdb's copy, which holds only in-frame ones; the method was immunoSEQ multiplex PCR. The sample has some 150,000 clones, less than 80% seen once. This clone showed up just a few times. The chain combines TRBV13 with TRBJ2-2; D is unresolved. This clonotype was sampled from a human donor with alopecia areata. The sequencing here drew on CD8+ T cells sorted from blood, taken at week 0. The CDR3 sequence is CASSLDSNTGELFF. DNA for the CDR3: TGTGCCAGCAGCTTAGATTCGAACACCGGGGAGCTGTTTTTT.